Here is one T cell receptor (beta chain) with its context. As yet, its antigen is unknown. Using immunoSEQ multiplex PCR, the repertoire was profiled, and TCRdb retains in-frame clones only, with some absent. Among approximately 76,000 clones listed, 78% were seen once. Viral peptide pool expansion of antigen-specific CD4+ T cells preceded sequencing in the ViraFEST assay. The culture ran for 9 to 11 days, and then CD4+ T cells were isolated. None of these healthy vaccinees had been infected with SARS-CoV-2 before vaccination. Half-medium exchanges with IL-2 medium took place on days 3 and 7. Trimming cost V 4 bases and J 5 bases; bases outside gene matches: 0. Germline V gene data show CDR1 as MRHNA and CDR2 as SNTAGT. The CDR3 is made up of 13 amino acids. This sample stems from a study of vaccination effects on CD4 cells after COVID-19.

The chain recombines TRBV6-4 with TRBJ2-2; TRBD1 aligns across 8 bases. This TCR was recovered from a human donor who received a COVID-19 vaccine. The specimen was CD4+ T cells from PBMCs cultured with SARS-CoV-2 spike peptides, collected before COVID-19 vaccination. As DNA, the CDR3 is TGTGCCAGCAGTGGACAGGGGACCGGGGAGCTGTTTTTT. Its protein product is CASSGQGTGELFF.